Presented here are 17 T cell receptor beta chains from one specimen sequenced in a study of cytomegalovirus exposure and HLA in healthy donors. With 60 Vbeta and 13 Jbeta primers, the PCR was carried out. Measured with immunoSEQ multiplex PCR; TCRdb has only the in-frame clones, and not every one. The sample contains under 200,000 clones, around 75% of which appear only once. The specimen was PBMCs. These TCRs come from a woman in her twenties or thirties in good health and CMV-seronegative.

This clone was found a few times. The rearrangement uses TRBV5-8 and TRBJ1-1, with a weak D call TRBD1 (5 bases). This CDR3 spans 17 amino acids. V lost 3 bases and J lost 0, with 18 bases in between. CDR1 and CDR2 from the germline V gene are SGHTS and YDEGEE. The CDR3 DNA follows: TGTGCCAGCAGCTACACCCCCCAGGGCAGGTTGAACACTGAAGCTTTCTTT. It specifies CASSYTPQGRLNTEAFF.

V is TRBV7-2 and J is TRBJ1-3; D call uncertain. Germline CDR1 and CDR2: SGHTA and FQGNSA. The CDR3 extends over 16 amino acids. The V gene lost 5 bases and the J gene lost 0 bases, with 14 bases spanning the gap. In DNA form, the CDR3 reads TGTGCCAGCAGCCCCCACAGCCCGTCCTCTGGAAACACCATATATTTT. It specifies CASSPHSPSSGNTIYF.

V gene TRBV6-5 combines with J gene TRBJ2-7, with D possibly being TRBD1 (5 bases). V was shortened by 6 bases and J by 5 bases, with 11 bases between the two germline ends. This CDR3 has 12 amino acids. Germline CDR1 and CDR2: MNHEY and SVGAGI. The CDR3 reads CASRKRGDEQYF. The CDR3 DNA is TGTGCCAGCAGAAAAAGGGGCGACGAGCAGTACTTC.

This clone was counted a few times. The chain recombines TRBV28 with TRBJ1-2, with TRBD1 identical over 9 bases. The germline V gene has CDR1 MDHEN and CDR2 SYDVKM. J gave up 8 bases and V 5 bases, and 12 bases lay outside the gene matches. The CDR3 covers 15 residues. CDR3 DNA sequence: TGTGCCAGCAGTACCCCGCCCGGGACAGGGAACGGCTACACCTTC. This sequence encodes CASSTPPGTGNGYTF.

The chain employs TRBV7-9 and TRBJ1-2; D is ambiguous. Trimming cost V 5 bases and J 1 base, with 17 bases left between them. CDR1 and CDR2 (germline): SEHNR, FQNEAQ (reference sequence). The CDR3 has 16 residues. This chain's CDR3 is CASSPRVGRNNYGYTF. The CDR3 nucleotides are TGTGCCAGCAGCCCCCGGGTAGGGAGAAATAACTATGGCTACACCTTC.

This chain joins TRBV4-3 and TRBJ1-2; tentatively, D is TRBD1 (6 bases). The CDR3 runs to 15 residues. CDR1 is LGHNA, CDR2 YSLEER, per germline. Trimming shortened V by 2 bases and J by 6 bases, and 16 bases separated the two germline ends. CDR3 nucleotides: TGCGCCAGCAGCCAAACCAACAGGGCGAGTCATGGCTACACCTTC. Its translation: CASSQTNRASHGYTF.

The CDR3 here is CASSSRTGVYEQYF. The CDR3 DNA reads as TGTGCCAGCAGCTCACGAACAGGTGTCTACGAGCAGTACTTC. This chain uses TRBV7-2 with TRBJ2-7; weak D call: TRBD1 (5 bases). The CDR3 is 14 residues long. CDR1 is SGHTA and CDR2 is FQGNSA in the germline V gene. Trimming took off 4 bases at V and 3 bases at J, with 13 bases between the two ends. Full variable domain (outside the CDR3, taken from reference TRBV7-2 and TRBJ2-7): GAGVSQSPSNKVTEKGKDVELRCDPISGHTALYWYRQSLGQGLEFLIYFQGNSAPDKSGLPSDRFSAERTGGSVSTLTIQRTQQEDSAVYLCASSSRTGVYEQYFGPGTRLTVT.

The chain is built from TRBV7-3 and TRBJ1-2, with TRBD1 matching 7 bases. Germline trimming cut 6 bases from V and 2 bases from J; bases unmatched to any gene: 9. The length of the CDR3 is 15 residues. Per germline, CDR1 SGHTA and CDR2 FQGTGA. Here the CDR3 reads CASSREGTANYGYTF. CDR3 in DNA: TGTGCCAGCAGTCGCGAGGGGACAGCGAACTATGGCTACACCTTC.

This sequence joins TRBV11-2 and TRBJ2-3; 9 bases are shared with TRBD2. Germline trimming cut 2 bases from V and 3 bases from J; bases unmatched to any gene: 6. This CDR3 has 16 residues. Germline V gives CDR1 SGHAT, CDR2 FQNNGV. CDR3 DNA sequence: TGTGCCAGCAGCTTATTCCTGCGGGGGGGGACAGATACGCAGTATTTT. Its protein product is CASSLFLRGGTDTQYF.

This chain connects TRBV4-3 to TRBJ2-1; 8 bases are a match to TRBD2. The CDR3 covers 15 residues. J was trimmed by 2 bases and V by 3 bases; bases with no gene match: 3. In germline, CDR1 is LGHNA, CDR2 YSLEER. This CDR3 reads CASSHGLAPYNEQFF. The CDR3 DNA reads TGCGCCAGCAGCCATGGACTAGCCCCCTACAATGAGCAGTTCTTC.

The rearrangement uses TRBV6-6 and TRBJ1-2; no firm D call. Trimming removed 8 bases from V and 11 bases from J, with 15 bases in between. The CDR3 has 11 residues. From germline, CDR1 is MNHNY and CDR2 SVGAGI (reference sequence). CDR3 coding DNA: TGTGCCAGCGGGAGTTACGAGGGTTACACCTTC. Its translation: CASGSYEGYTF.

The chain carries TRBV2 and TRBJ2-7, with 8 nucleotides matching TRBD1. The CDR3 extends over 15 amino acids. Germline values: CDR1 SNHLY, CDR2 FYNNEI. J lost 1 base, V lost 3 bases, and 5 bases had no gene match. The CDR3 sequence is CASSDGTGLSYEQYF. As DNA, the CDR3 is TGTGCCAGCAGTGATGGGACAGGACTATCCTACGAGCAGTACTTC. The full variable domain, completed using reference TRBV2 and TRBJ2-7, is EPEVTQTPSHQVTQMGQEVILRCVPISNHLYFYWYRQILGQKVEFLVSFYNNEISEKSEIFDDQFSVERPDGSNFTLKIRSTKLEDSAMYFCASSDGTGLSYEQYFGPGTRLTVT.

The chain is built from TRBV7-2 and TRBJ1-2, with 8 bases identical to TRBD1. Unmatched junction bases numbered 16, after V lost 4 bases and J lost 6 bases. This CDR3 is built from 17 residues. Per the germline V gene, CDR1 is SGHTA and CDR2 is FQGNSA. The CDR3 loop reads CASSSRVGTGPTDGYTF. The DNA for the CDR3 is TGTGCCAGCAGCTCCCGAGTAGGGACAGGTCCCACTGATGGCTACACCTTC.

A few counts support this clone. The genes are TRBV30 and TRBJ2-5; D perhaps matches TRBD1 (5 bases). Germline CDR1 reads GTSNPN; CDR2 reads SVGIG (reference sequence). The V and J ends lost 2 bases and 1 base respectively, with 8 bases between them. The CDR3 spans 13 residues. CDR3 DNA: TGTGCCTGGAGTATTGGGGCCCAAGAGACCCAGTACTTC. Its translation: CAWSIGAQETQYF.

The V and J genes are TRBV5-1 and TRBJ1-1; no firm D call. Per the germline V gene, CDR1 is SGHRS and CDR2 is YFSETQ. V was pared by 0 bases and J by 10 bases, with 13 bases between. CDR3 size: 13 residues. DNA for the CDR3: TGCGCCAGCAGCTTGGGTGGAGCGCAGCGAGCTTTCTTT. Translated: CASSLGGAQRAFF.

The chain carries TRBV4-1 and TRBJ1-1; D possibly corresponds to TRBD1 (5 bases). Deletions cut 4 bases from V and 1 base from J, with 10 bases between. Germline CDR1 MGHRA, CDR2 YSYEKL. The CDR3 totals 14 residues. The chain's CDR3 is CASSPYQGNTEAFF. The CDR3 DNA follows: TGCGCCAGCAGCCCTTATCAGGGGAACACTGAAGCTTTCTTT.

The chain recombines TRBV7-2 with TRBJ2-7, with TRBD1 matching 7 bases. Trimming at V came to 1 base and at J to 5 bases, leaving 8 bases not matched to a gene. Germline V gives CDR1 SGHTA, CDR2 FQGNSA. The CDR3 has 15 amino acids. In DNA form, the CDR3 reads TGTGCCAGCAGCTTAGTCTGGAAGGGGGCGGACGAGCAGTACTTC. This gives the protein CASSLVWKGADEQYF.